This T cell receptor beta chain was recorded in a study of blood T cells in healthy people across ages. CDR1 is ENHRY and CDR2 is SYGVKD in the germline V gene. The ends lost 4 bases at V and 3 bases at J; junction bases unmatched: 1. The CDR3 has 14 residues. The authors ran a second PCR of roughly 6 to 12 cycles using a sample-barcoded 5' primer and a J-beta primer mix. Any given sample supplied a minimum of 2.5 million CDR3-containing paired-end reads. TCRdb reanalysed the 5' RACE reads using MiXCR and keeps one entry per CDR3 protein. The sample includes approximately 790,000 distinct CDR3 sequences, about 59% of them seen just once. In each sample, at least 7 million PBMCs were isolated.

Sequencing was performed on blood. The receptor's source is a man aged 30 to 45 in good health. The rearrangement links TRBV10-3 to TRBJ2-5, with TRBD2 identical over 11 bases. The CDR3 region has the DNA TGTGCCATCAGTGCTAGCGGGGGGAAAGAGACCCAGTACTTC. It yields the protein CAISASGGKETQYF.